This T cell receptor (beta chain) was identified in a study of cytomegalovirus exposure and HLA in healthy donors listed by TCRdb under 2017. Regarding the research as a whole: The roughly 670 repertoires of the first cohort and the 95 to 150 validation repertoires were produced on the same platform, according to a later analysis. To predict cytomegalovirus infection status, the study brought together high-throughput TCR immunosequencing, statistical association of individual TCRs with disease status, and machine learning. The study was designed to test whether signatures of past pathogen exposure could be identified by cataloging public T cell receptors. Along with the roughly 710-subject first cohort, a separate validation cohort of around 110 different subjects was used. Results the study describes overall, beyond this receptor: All 120 or so repertoires were used to score co-occurrence in the validation cohort in a later analysis, because that analysis had no HLA typing for the cohort. In vitro tests confirmed that three of the cytomegalovirus-associated TCR beta chains recognize cytomegalovirus antigens. Across donors, most TCR sequences were observed very rarely, whereas some public TCRs were present in many individuals. A total of 150 to 200 TCR beta chains were listed by the study as associated with cytomegalovirus. The authors suggested that the approach could potentially be generalized to other disease states and immunological phenotypes. In both the original and validation cohorts, the classifier was reported to diagnose cytomegalovirus status with high specificity and sensitivity. In a later analysis, TCRs clustered in the first cohort were found to also tend to co-occur in the 100 to 150 validation repertoires, with 94% of cluster scores above 0.

In regard to this clone: The clone's antigen remains unknown. Within one base of it there is no much larger clone, and no base qualities were kept.

Library construction relied on the immunoSEQ multiplex PCR assay. The authors processed their data as follows. A statistical classification framework was developed to diagnose cytomegalovirus status using the catalog of TCR beta chain sequences. TCRdb's version of the immuneACCESS table is confined to in-frame rearrangements and falls short of the full clone set. An unresolved V gene accounts for under half of the shortfall where checked; the remainder is of unknown origin. V and J calls and clone size are as listed in that table; D and trimming were resolved from the DNA. The sample table lists under 400,000 clones, 88% of them with a count of one. The ten most abundant clones make up around 0.91% of the sample. The donors were included in the validation cohort of approximately 130 subjects, a group kept apart from the roughly 670-subject first cohort. Sequencing was performed on PBMCs. The TCR was taken from a man aged 25-45 years in good health and CMV-seronegative.

The nucleotide sequence reads TGTGCCAGCAGTTTGACAGGGAAGACTGAAGCTTTCTTT. It translates as CASSLTGKTEAFF. The V and J genes are TRBV6-5 and TRBJ1-1, and 7 junctional nucleotides match TRBD1. In the germline V gene, CDR1 corresponds to MNHEY and CDR2 to SVGAGI. The CDR3 numbers 13 residues from cysteine through phenylalanine. CDR3 DNA only is kept here, 39 bases in frame from base 1. Germline trimming: 4 bases from V, 5 bases from J; junction bases outside gene matches: 4.